These T cell receptor beta chains were read from a single sample in a study of cytomegalovirus exposure and HLA in healthy donors. The protocol was immunoSEQ multiplex PCR, while the TCRdb copy is restricted to in-frame clones and leaves out a portion. The sample lists 180,000 or so clones, around 80% occurring once. The sequenced material came from PBMCs. These receptors originate from a man between 18 and 35 years old in good health and CMV-seronegative. Both conserved end residues are part of each CDR3.

CASSYVGGSYEQYF,TRBV6-5,TRBJ2-7
CASSSRGAGEQYF,TRBV6-6,TRBJ2-7
CANKLGPSNYGYTF,TRBV7-2,TRBJ1-2
CASRLAGVETQYF,TRBV14,TRBJ2-5
CASSFQGANMETQYF,TRBV5-1,TRBJ2-5
CSVTGAGNTIYF,TRBV29-1,TRBJ1-3
CASSLGSGVGVGGANVLTF,TRBV7-9,TRBJ2-6
CASSLTLTGGYTF,TRBV27,TRBJ1-2
CSARPGPEQYF,TRBV20-1,TRBJ2-7
CASSLLLSGSCNEQFF,TRBV5-6,TRBJ2-1
CASSYSLEETQYF,TRBV6-5,TRBJ2-5
CASSVGTGFTYEQYF,TRBV11-2,TRBJ2-7
CASSQDDSTGAYGYTF,TRBV4-1,TRBJ1-2
CASSDDRGRGYGRGNQPQHF,TRBV9,TRBJ1-5
CASSFGTSGSSGQFF,TRBV6-5,TRBJ2-1
CASSYSGGYGYTF,TRBV6-6,TRBJ1-2
CASSPEGEGWETQYF,TRBV11-2,TRBJ2-5
CASRVRNSPLHF,TRBV27,TRBJ1-6
CASSLRGASYNEQFF,TRBV6-5,TRBJ2-1
CASSLELADYEQYF,TRBV7-9,TRBJ2-7
CASSYSSGLALF,TRBV6-6,TRBJ2-1
CASSEGVIASGLYEQYF,TRBV9,TRBJ2-7
CASSQDLASGILNEQFF,TRBV4-3,TRBJ2-1
CASSLAPRDSRGTQYF,TRBV7-2,TRBJ2-5
CASSAGQLYEQYF,TRBV7-6,TRBJ2-7
CATSKGLGASGNTIYF,TRBV15,TRBJ1-3
CATDQGFYEQYF,TRBV28,TRBJ2-7
CASSVEGSGNTGELFF,TRBV9,TRBJ2-2
CASSVELWRGNTGELFF,TRBV9,TRBJ2-2
CASSPLIAYRGATEAFF,TRBV18,TRBJ1-1
CASSERTSSGNTIYF,TRBV5-5,TRBJ1-3
CASSLDLTGGEQYF,TRBV7-3,TRBJ2-7
CASSFRTGQGTEAFF,TRBV5-1,TRBJ1-1
CASSLTGTGGNSGNTIYF,TRBV7-8,TRBJ1-3
CASSLISGENNEQFF,TRBV5-6,TRBJ2-1
CASSPRVTQETQYF,TRBV7-2,TRBJ2-5
CASSLTGGRGTEAFF,TRBV7-3,TRBJ1-1
CAWSPGQGYEKLFF,TRBV30,TRBJ1-4
CASSPHRDRIFLDGYTF,TRBV5-4,TRBJ1-2
CASSLVRGRSYNEQFF,TRBV5-6,TRBJ2-1
CASGIRTGSAEQYF,TRBV6-6,TRBJ2-7
CASSLVTVNTEAFF,TRBV11-2,TRBJ1-1
CASSHGQGNTGELFF,TRBV4-3,TRBJ2-2
CASSVVGRRDEQFF,TRBV9,TRBJ2-1
CASSTPRGVMNTEAFF,TRBV19,TRBJ1-1
CASSIGTASTDTQYF,TRBV19,TRBJ2-3
CASSLERGLTEAFF,TRBV7-2,TRBJ1-1
CSVERGQVAFF,TRBV29-1,TRBJ1-1